Sequencing of this T cell receptor (beta chain) was carried out in a study of blood T cell repertoires in COVID-19. About the study: Sites in the United States, Italy and Spain provided acute and convalescent COVID-19 samples. PBMCs, B-cell-depleted T cells, or T cells were the source of the cDNA or gDNA that made up the material.

TCRdb keeps only in-frame clones here, not all; method: immunoSEQ multiplex PCR. The table records about 93,000 clones, about 86% of them present only once. The sample comprised peripheral blood. The receptor was isolated from a woman at least 80 years old with acute or convalescent COVID-19.

The CDR3 DNA reads as TGTGCCAGCAGTCGACAGTTTCACTATGGCTACACCTTC. Protein sequence: CASSRQFHYGYTF. The genes are TRBV2 and TRBJ1-2, with D possibly being TRBD1 (5 bases). The CDR3 is made up of 13 amino acids. V lost 5 bases, J lost 3 bases, and 10 bases lay in between. In germline, CDR1 is SNHLY, CDR2 FYNNEI.